The 28 T cell receptor beta chains below come from one sample, sequenced in a study of T cell repertoires in aging, cancer and after chemotherapy. TRB rearrangements spanning V, D and J were amplified using mixed TRB-A/B primers. MiXCR, run by TCRdb on the multiplex PCR reads, gives a single entry per CDR3 protein. The sample lists thousands of distinct CDR3 sequences, 39% occurring once. Amplification of TCR beta used genomic DNA extracted from peripheral blood. The sequenced material came from blood. These receptors were taken from a human donor in good health.

The V and J genes are TRBV7-4 and TRBJ2-2, with TRBD1 matching 8 bases. V lost 6 bases and J lost 4; bases outside the gene matches: 4. CDR1 and CDR2 (germline): SGHVT, SQSDAQ. The CDR3 extends over 14 amino acids. The CDR3 protein is CASRRTGSTGELFF. In DNA, the CDR3 is TGTGCCAGCAGGCGGACAGGGAGCACCGGGGAGCTGTTTTTT.

This clonotype was counted between two and nine times. The rearrangement uses TRBV6-4 and TRBJ2-2; D possibly corresponds to TRBD1 (5 bases). This CDR3 region has 15 residues. Germline V gives CDR1 MRHNA, CDR2 SNTAGT. V dropped 3 bases and J dropped 0 bases, with 8 bases sitting between them. In DNA form, the CDR3 reads TGTGCCAGCAGTGAGACAGCAACGAACACCGGGGAGCTGTTTTTT. Translation: CASSETATNTGELFF.

Worth noting for this clonotype: A single base separates this from a much larger clone, so it may be a read error. The rearrangement uses TRBV29-1 and TRBJ1-2; D unresolved. The germline V and J ends were trimmed by 4 bases and 8 bases, with 8 bases remaining between them. Looked up from germline, CDR1 is SQVTM and CDR2 is ANQGSEA. This CDR3 has 10 residues. The CDR3 spells CSVGEQGYTF. CDR3 in DNA: TGCAGCGTTGGAGAACAGGGCTACACCTTC. Supplemented by reference TRBV29-1 and TRBJ1-2, the full variable domain reads SAVISQKPSRDICQRGTSLTIQCQVDSQVTMMFWYRQQPGQSLTLIATANQGSEATYESGFVIDKFPISRPNLTFSTLTVSNMSPEDSSIYLCSVGEQGYTFGSGTRLTVV.

The chain is built from TRBV10-3 and TRBJ2-1; D gene ambiguous. V lost 11 bases and J 9 bases, leaving 23 bases between the germline ends. Germline V lookup: CDR1 ENHRY, CDR2 SYGVKD. The CDR3 consists of 14 residues. The CDR3 region is CASSPGAWTGEQFF. The CDR3 DNA follows: TGTGCCTCCTCCCCGGGCGCGTGGACGGGTGAGCAGTTCTTC.

CDR3 sequence reads: CATSSNPTRVSTDTQYF. In DNA, the CDR3 is TGTGCCACCAGCAGTAACCCGACACGGGTCAGCACAGATACGCAGTATTTT. The chain has TRBV15 and TRBJ2-3, with unresolved D. Germline V lookup: CDR1 LNHNV, CDR2 YYDKDF (reference sequence). The CDR3 is 17 amino acids. Between the trimmed V and J ends, which lost 3 bases and 0 bases, there was a span of 16 bases.

This clonotype was counted a few times. V is TRBV29-1 and J is TRBJ2-3; 8 bases align to TRBD1. The germline CDR1 and CDR2 sequences are SQVTM and ANQGSEA. With 6 bases clipped from V and 6 bases from J, the junction kept 11 bases outside the gene matches. The CDR3 has 14 residues. The CDR3 nucleotides read TGCAGCGTCGACGGGACAGGCCCATGGGATACGCAGTATTTT. Encoded protein: CSVDGTGPWDTQYF.

The sample holds a few counts of this clonotype. The V call is TRBV27, the J call TRBJ2-7; 8 bases line up with TRBD2. V shed 3 bases and J 6 bases; nucleotides not matched to a gene: 10. Germline V gene sequence: CDR1 MNHEY, CDR2 SMNVEV (reference sequence). The CDR3 covers 15 residues. CDR3 bases: TGTGCCAGCAGTTTGTTATCCGGGGGGGCTGGCGAGCAGTACTTC. Encoded protein: CASSLLSGGAGEQYF.

This clonotype has just a few counts. The chain has TRBV18 and TRBJ1-2; no clear D. This CDR3 comprises 14 residues. The germline gives CDR1 KGHSH, CDR2 LQKENI. V was clipped by 2 bases and J by 4 bases, with 11 bases between them. The CDR3 loop is CASSPSADSYGYTF. The DNA of the CDR3 is TGTGCCAGCTCACCAAGTGCAGATAGCTATGGCTACACCTTC.

The rearrangement links TRBV18 to TRBJ2-3; D remains unclear. V was pared by 1 base and J by 7 bases, with 15 bases between. Germline loops: CDR1 KGHSH, CDR2 LQKENI. The CDR3 is 15 amino acids. This chain's CDR3 is CASSPQGNSAYTQYF. The DNA of the CDR3 is TGTGCCAGCTCACCACAGGGCAATTCGGCCTATACGCAGTATTTT.

The rearrangement uses TRBV25-1 and TRBJ1-6; D unclear. V lost 4 bases to trimming and J lost 7 bases, with 5 bases between them. Germline CDR1 and CDR2: MGHDK and SYGVNS. The CDR3 length is 12 residues. Here the CDR3 DNA reads TGTGCCAGCAGTGTGGTGAATTCACCCCTCCACTTT. Protein sequence: CASSVVNSPLHF.

The chain links TRBV5-4 to TRBJ2-3, with TRBD1 matching 8 bases. The V gene end was trimmed by 4 bases and the J gene end by 0 bases; junction bases not matched to a gene: 4. This CDR3 has 15 residues. Germline V gene sequence: CDR1 SGHNT, CDR2 YYREEE (reference sequence). The CDR3 reads CASSGGQGSTDTQYF. The CDR3 DNA is TGTGCCAGCAGCGGAGGACAGGGAAGCACAGATACGCAGTATTTT.

This clonotype was found a few times. This chain uses TRBV6-5 with TRBJ1-1; D not certain. The CDR3 loop spans 16 amino acids. Trimming left V 7 bases short and J 0 bases short, with 18 bases between. The germline CDR1 and CDR2 sequences are MNHEY and SVGAGI. This CDR3 is CASTQTESLMNTEAFF. In DNA form, the CDR3 reads TGTGCCAGCACTCAAACGGAGTCCCTCATGAACACTGAAGCTTTCTTT.

J is TRBJ2-3 and V is TRBV10-3; no firm D call. CDR3 length equals 11 residues. The germline CDR1 and CDR2 sequences are ENHRY and SYGVKD. The V end was cut by 1 base, the J end by 6 bases, with 2 bases between. CDR3 DNA: TGTGCCATCAGTGAGTTGGATACGCAGTATTTT. This codes for CAISELDTQYF.

The chain is built from TRBV12-3 or TRBV12-4 and TRBJ2-5, with 14 bases aligning to TRBD2. The CDR3 sequence is 18 residues long. V was clipped by 3 bases and J by 5 bases; unmatched bases: 11. The DNA of the CDR3 is TGTGCCAGCAGTTTTGGGGGGACTAGCGGGGGCTTGGGGGAGACCCAGTACTTC. Translating gives CASSFGGTSGGLGETQYF.

The chain combines TRBV11-3 with TRBJ2-5, with 9 positions matching TRBD2. V shed 1 base and J 5 bases; nucleotides not matched to a gene: 2. Germline lookup yields CDR1 SGHNT and CDR2 YENEEA. The CDR3 length is 14 residues. CDR3 DNA: TGTGCCAGCAGCTTAGTAGCGGGGGTGGAGACCCAGTACTTC. Protein product: CASSLVAGVETQYF.

V and J are TRBV7-6 and TRBJ2-1; weak D call: TRBD2 (6 bases). The V and J ends lost 6 bases and 0 bases respectively, with 27 bases between them. CDR1 and CDR2 (germline): SGHVS, FNYEAQ. The CDR3 consists of 20 residues. Written as DNA, the CDR3 is TGTGCCAGCAGTTTAACACGGGGGACTTCTACGTCGGACTCCTACAATGAGCAGTTCTTC. Its translation is CASSLTRGTSTSDSYNEQFF. The full variable domain, with the rest looked up from reference TRBV7-6 and TRBJ2-1, is GAGVSQSPRYKVTKRGQDVALRCDPISGHVSLYWYRQALGQGPEFLTYFNYEAQQDKSGLPNDRFSAERPEGSISTLTIQRTEQRDSAMYRCASSLTRGTSTSDSYNEQFFGPGTRLTVL.

This rearrangement joins TRBV11-3 to TRBJ2-7, with 10 bases aligning to TRBD2. Germline V gene data show CDR1 as SGHNT and CDR2 as YENEEA. J was trimmed by 4 bases and V by 5 bases; bases with no gene match: 8. CDR3 size: 15 residues. The DNA of the CDR3 is TGTGCCAGCAGCCTACGGACTAGCGGAGATTACGAGCAGTACTTC. Translating gives CASSLRTSGDYEQYF.

The gene calls are TRBV7-9 and TRBJ2-1, with D perhaps given as TRBD1 or TRBD2 (6 bases each). The germline V gene has CDR1 SEHNR and CDR2 FQNEAQ (reference sequence). The CDR3 extends over 14 amino acids. With 5 bases removed from V and 7 bases from J, the gap between germline ends came to 15 bases. CDR3 in amino acids: CASSNYREENEQFF. CDR3 coding DNA: TGTGCCAGCAGCAACTACAGGGAGGAAAATGAGCAGTTCTTC.

The rearrangement joins TRBV27 to TRBJ2-5; D may be TRBD1 (6 bases). The ends were cut back, 6 bases at V and 2 bases at J, with 10 bases in the middle. The CDR3 is made up of 13 amino acids. Germline CDR1 and CDR2: MNHEY and SMNVEV (reference sequence). The CDR3 DNA is TGTGCCAGCAGCAGGGGCGAGCAAGAGACCCAGTACTTC. Translated: CASSRGEQETQYF.

This chain links TRBV5-6 with TRBJ2-3; D gene unclear. V lost 3 bases to trimming and J lost 6 bases, with 14 bases between them. The V gene's germline CDR1 is SGHDT and CDR2 YYEEEE. The CDR3 is 14 residues long. The CDR3 is CASSSQLFQDTQYF. The CDR3 nucleotides read TGTGCCAGCAGCTCCCAATTGTTCCAGGATACGCAGTATTTT.

The chain is built from TRBV29-1 and TRBJ1-1; tentatively, D is TRBD1 (5 bases). Deletions cut 0 bases from V and 2 bases from J, with 10 bases between. CDR3 length equals 14 residues. Germline CDR1 and CDR2: SQVTM and ANQGSEA. The CDR3: CSVEDRGANTEAFF. CDR3 nucleotides: TGCAGCGTTGAAGATAGGGGAGCCAACACTGAAGCTTTCTTT.

This clonotype has only a few counts. The chain couples TRBV12-3 or TRBV12-4 to TRBJ2-3, with 9 bases lining up with TRBD2. The CDR3 loop spans 16 amino acids. V was clipped by 8 bases and J by 3 bases; unmatched bases: 12. The CDR3 DNA reads as TGTGCCAGCCCGCTGAGCGCGGGAGGGCTGACAGATACGCAGTATTTT. Translating it yields CASPLSAGGLTDTQYF.

The sample holds a few counts of this clonotype. J is TRBJ2-3 and V is TRBV6-5; 13 nucleotides agree with TRBD2. Germline V gene lookup returns CDR1 MNHEY and CDR2 SVGAGI. This CDR3 region has 16 residues. The ends lost 5 bases at V and 6 bases at J; junction bases unmatched: 8. CDR3 nucleotides: TGTGCCAGCAGTGGACTAGCGGGAGACAACGGGGATACGCAGTATTTT. Translated: CASSGLAGDNGDTQYF.

The chain carries TRBV6-1 and TRBJ2-1; possibly TRBD1 for D (6 bases). This CDR3 has 13 amino acids. The V gene's germline CDR1 is MNHNS and CDR2 SASEGT. V was cut by 6 bases and J by 7 bases, with 13 bases left in between. CDR3: CASRSTGLNEQFF. In nucleotides, the CDR3 is TGTGCCAGCAGATCGACAGGATTGAATGAGCAGTTCTTC.

This chain joins TRBV6-2 or TRBV6-3 and TRBJ1-1, with D possibly TRBD1 on 6 matching bases. CDR1 is MNHEY, CDR2 SVGEGT, per germline. The CDR3 totals 13 residues. Deletions cut 2 bases from V and 7 bases from J, with 11 bases between. The CDR3 nucleotides are TGTGCCAGCAGTTACCCAGGGGTCGGTGAAGCTTTCTTT. Its protein is CASSYPGVGEAFF.

The chain uses TRBV20-1 and TRBJ2-3; 15 bases agree with TRBD2. The V gene's germline CDR1 is DFQATT and CDR2 SNEGSKA (reference sequence). The ends lost 2 bases at V and 2 bases at J; junction bases unmatched: 11. The CDR3 has 19 amino acids. The DNA of the CDR3 is TGCAGTGCTAGAACGGGACTAGCGGGGGGTTTCTCCCACACAGATACGCAGTATTTT. Its translation: CSARTGLAGGFSHTDTQYF.

The CDR3 DNA reads as TGCGCCAGCAGCTTGGCCGCCCCCGGTGGCTACGAGCAGTACTTC. It is translated as CASSLAAPGGYEQYF. The chain couples TRBV5-1 to TRBJ2-7, with unresolved D. Trimming pared 0 bases from V and 3 bases from J, leaving 13 bases between. This CDR3 is built from 15 residues. Germline V gene data show CDR1 as SGHRS and CDR2 as YFSETQ. Complete variable domain (other parts from reference TRBV5-1 and TRBJ2-7): KAGVTQTPRYLIKTRGQQVTLSCSPISGHRSVSWYQQTPGQGLQFLFEYFSETQRNKGNFPGRFSGRQFSNSRSEMNVSTLELGDSALYLCASSLAAPGGYEQYFGPGTRLTVT.

This clonotype was seen once. At one end the junction does not follow the germline gene, possibly because of a read error. The rearrangement links TRBV6-5 to TRBJ2-1, with no clear D. In germline, CDR1 is MNHEY, CDR2 SVGAGI. This CDR3 has 15 amino acids. The CDR3 spells CARSYSRDIYNEQFF. The CDR3 DNA is TGTGCCAGAAGTTACTCGAGAGACATTTACAATGAGCAGTTCTTC.